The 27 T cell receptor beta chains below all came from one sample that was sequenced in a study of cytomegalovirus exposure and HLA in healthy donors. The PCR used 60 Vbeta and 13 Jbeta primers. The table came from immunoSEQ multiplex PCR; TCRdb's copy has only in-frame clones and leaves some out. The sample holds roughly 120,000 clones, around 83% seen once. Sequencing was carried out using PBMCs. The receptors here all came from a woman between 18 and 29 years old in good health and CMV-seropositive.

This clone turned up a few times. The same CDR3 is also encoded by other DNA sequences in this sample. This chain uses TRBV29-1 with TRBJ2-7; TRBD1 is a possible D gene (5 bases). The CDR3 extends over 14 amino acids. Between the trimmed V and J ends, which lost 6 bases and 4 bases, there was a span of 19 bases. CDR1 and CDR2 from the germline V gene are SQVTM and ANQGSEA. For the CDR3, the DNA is TGCAGCGTCGGAATACAGGCTCCGGCATACGAGCAGTACTTC. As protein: CSVGIQAPAYEQYF.

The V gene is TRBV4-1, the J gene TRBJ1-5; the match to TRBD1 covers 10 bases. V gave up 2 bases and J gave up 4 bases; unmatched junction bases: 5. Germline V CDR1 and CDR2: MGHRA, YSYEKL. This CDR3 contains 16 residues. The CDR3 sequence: CASSQPPGQGNQPQHF. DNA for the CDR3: TGCGCCAGCAGCCAACCCCCGGGACAGGGGAATCAGCCCCAGCATTTT.

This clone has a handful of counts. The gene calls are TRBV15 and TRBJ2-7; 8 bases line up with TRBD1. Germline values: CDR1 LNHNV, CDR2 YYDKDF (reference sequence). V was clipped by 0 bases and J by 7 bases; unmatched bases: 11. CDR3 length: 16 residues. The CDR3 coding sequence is TGTGCCACCAGCAGAGACCCAGGGGGCGCTTCGGTAGAGCAGTACTTC. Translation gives CATSRDPGGASVEQYF.

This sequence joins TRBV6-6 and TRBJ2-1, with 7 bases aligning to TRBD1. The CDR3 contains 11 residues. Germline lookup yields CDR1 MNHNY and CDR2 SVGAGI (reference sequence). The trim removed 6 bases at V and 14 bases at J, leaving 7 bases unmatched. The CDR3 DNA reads TGTGCCAGCAGCGAGGGGGCATTGGAGTTCTTC. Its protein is CASSEGALEFF.

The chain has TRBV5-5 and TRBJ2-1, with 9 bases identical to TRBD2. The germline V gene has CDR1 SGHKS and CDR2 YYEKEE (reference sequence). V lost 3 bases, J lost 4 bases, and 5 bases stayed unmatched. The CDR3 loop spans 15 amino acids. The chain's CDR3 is CASSSERGAYNEQFF. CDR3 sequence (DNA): TGTGCCAGCAGCTCTGAGCGGGGGGCTTACAATGAGCAGTTCTTC.

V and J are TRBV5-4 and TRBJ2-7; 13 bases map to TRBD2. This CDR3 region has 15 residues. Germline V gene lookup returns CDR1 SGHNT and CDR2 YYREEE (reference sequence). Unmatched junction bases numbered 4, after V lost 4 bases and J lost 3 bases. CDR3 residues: CASSPWTSGGYEQYF. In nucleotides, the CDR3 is TGTGCCAGCAGCCCCTGGACTAGCGGGGGCTACGAGCAGTACTTC.

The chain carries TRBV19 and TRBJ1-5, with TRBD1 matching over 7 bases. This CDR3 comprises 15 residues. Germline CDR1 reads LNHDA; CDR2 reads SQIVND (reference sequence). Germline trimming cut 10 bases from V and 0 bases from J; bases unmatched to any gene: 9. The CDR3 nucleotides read TGTGCCACCGAGACAGGGCTTTATAGCAATCAGCCCCAGCATTTT. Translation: CATETGLYSNQPQHF.

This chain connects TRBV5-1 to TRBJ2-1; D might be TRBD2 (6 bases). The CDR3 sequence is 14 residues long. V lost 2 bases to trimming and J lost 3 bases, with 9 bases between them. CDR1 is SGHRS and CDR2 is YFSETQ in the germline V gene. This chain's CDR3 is CASSFAGLYNEQFF. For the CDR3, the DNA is TGCGCCAGCAGCTTCGCGGGGCTCTACAATGAGCAGTTCTTC.

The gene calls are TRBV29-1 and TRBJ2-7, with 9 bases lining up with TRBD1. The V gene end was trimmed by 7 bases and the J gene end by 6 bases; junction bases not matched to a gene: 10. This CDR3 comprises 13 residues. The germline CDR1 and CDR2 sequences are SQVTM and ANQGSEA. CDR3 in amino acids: CSAWTGEAVEQYF. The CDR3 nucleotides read TGCAGCGCCTGGACAGGGGAGGCGGTCGAGCAGTACTTC.

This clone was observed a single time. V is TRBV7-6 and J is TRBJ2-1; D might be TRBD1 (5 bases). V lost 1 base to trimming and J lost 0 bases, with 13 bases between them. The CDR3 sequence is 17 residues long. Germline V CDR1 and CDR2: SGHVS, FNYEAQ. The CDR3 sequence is CASSLEIGASSYNEQFF. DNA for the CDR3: TGTGCCAGCAGCTTAGAAATAGGGGCAAGCTCCTACAATGAGCAGTTCTTC.

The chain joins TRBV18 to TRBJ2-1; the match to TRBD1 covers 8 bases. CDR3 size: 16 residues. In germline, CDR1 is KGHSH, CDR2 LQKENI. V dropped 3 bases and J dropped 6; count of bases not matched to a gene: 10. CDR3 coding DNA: TGTGCCAGCTCACCTTCCCCGGGACAGGTGAGCAATGAGCAGTTCTTC. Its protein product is CASSPSPGQVSNEQFF.

CDR3 nucleotides: TGTGCCAGCAGTGAAGTCAGGAATAGCAATCAGCCCCAGCATTTT. Translating gives CASSEVRNSNQPQHF. This chain links TRBV6-1 with TRBJ1-5; D remains unclear. The germline V and J ends were trimmed by 1 base and 0 bases, with 7 bases remaining between them. Germline V gene data show CDR1 as MNHNS and CDR2 as SASEGT. The CDR3 consists of 15 residues.

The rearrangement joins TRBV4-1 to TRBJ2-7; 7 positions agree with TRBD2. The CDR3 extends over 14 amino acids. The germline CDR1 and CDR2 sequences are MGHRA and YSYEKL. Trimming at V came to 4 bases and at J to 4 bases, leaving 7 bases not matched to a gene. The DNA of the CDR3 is TGCGCCAGCAGCCCTAGGCTAGCGGTATACGAGCAGTACTTC. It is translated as CASSPRLAVYEQYF.

In DNA, the CDR3 is TGTGCCAGCAGGGGGGGAAATGAGCAGTTCTTC. Its protein product is CASRGGNEQFF. The chain is built from TRBV2 and TRBJ2-1, with D possibly being TRBD2 (6 bases). The CDR3 consists of 11 residues. Trimming removed 6 bases from V and 7 bases from J, with 7 bases in between. Germline CDR1 and CDR2: SNHLY and FYNNEI. Based on the CDR3 plus reference TRBV2 and TRBJ2-1, the full variable domain is EPEVTQTPSHQVTQMGQEVILRCVPISNHLYFYWYRQILGQKVEFLVSFYNNEISEKSEIFDDQFSVERPDGSNFTLKIRSTKLEDSAMYFCASRGGNEQFFGPGTRLTVL.

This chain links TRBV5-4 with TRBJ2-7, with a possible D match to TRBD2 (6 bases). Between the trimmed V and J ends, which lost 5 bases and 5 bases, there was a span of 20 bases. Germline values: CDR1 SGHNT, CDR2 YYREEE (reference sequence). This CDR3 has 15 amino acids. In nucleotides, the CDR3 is TGTGCCAGCAGTCATGAGCGGGTGCCTCTGAACGAGCAGTACTTC. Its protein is CASSHERVPLNEQYF.

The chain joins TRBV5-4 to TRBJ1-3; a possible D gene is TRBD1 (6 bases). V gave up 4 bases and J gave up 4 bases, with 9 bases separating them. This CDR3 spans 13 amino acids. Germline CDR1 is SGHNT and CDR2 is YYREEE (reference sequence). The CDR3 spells CASSPGTGNTIYF. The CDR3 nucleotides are TGTGCCAGCAGCCCCGGGACAGGAAACACCATATATTTT.

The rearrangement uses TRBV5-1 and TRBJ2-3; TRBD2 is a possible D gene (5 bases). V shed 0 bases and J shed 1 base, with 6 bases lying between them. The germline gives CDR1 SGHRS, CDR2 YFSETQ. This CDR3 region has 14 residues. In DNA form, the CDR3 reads TGCGCCAGCAGCTTGGGGGAGCGCACAGATACGCAGTATTTT. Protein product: CASSLGERTDTQYF.

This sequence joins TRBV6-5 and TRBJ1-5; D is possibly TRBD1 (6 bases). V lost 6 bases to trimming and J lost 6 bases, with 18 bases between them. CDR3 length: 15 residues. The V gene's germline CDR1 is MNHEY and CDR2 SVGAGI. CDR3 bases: TGTGCCAGCAGCTCCGGGACAAGCCGGGGTCAGCCCCAGCATTTT. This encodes CASSSGTSRGQPQHF.

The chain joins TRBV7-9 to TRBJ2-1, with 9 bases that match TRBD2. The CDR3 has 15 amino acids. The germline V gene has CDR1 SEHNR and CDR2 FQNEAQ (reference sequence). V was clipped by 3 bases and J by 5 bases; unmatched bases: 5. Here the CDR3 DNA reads TGTGCCAGCAGCTTCGGCGGGGGGGGAAACAATGAGCAGTTCTTC. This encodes CASSFGGGGNNEQFF.

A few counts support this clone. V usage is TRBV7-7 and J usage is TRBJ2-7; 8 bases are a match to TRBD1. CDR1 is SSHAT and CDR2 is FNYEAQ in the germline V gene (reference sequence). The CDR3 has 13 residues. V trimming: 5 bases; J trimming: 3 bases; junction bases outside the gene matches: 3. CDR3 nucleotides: TGTGCCAGCAGCCCCGGGACAGGCTACGAGCAGTACTTC. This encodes CASSPGTGYEQYF. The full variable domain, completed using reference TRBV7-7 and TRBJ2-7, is GAGVSQSPRYKVTKRGQDVTLRCDPISSHATLYWYQQALGQGPEFLTYFNYEAQPDKSGLPSDRFSAERPEGSISTLTIQRTEQRDSAMYRCASSPGTGYEQYFGPGTRLTVT.

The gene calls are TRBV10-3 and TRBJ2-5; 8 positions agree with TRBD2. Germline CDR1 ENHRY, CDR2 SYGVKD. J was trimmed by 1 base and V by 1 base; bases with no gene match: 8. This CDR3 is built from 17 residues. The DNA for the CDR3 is TGTGCCATCAGTGAGTTCCCGGGAGGGGGTTTCCAAGAGACCCAGTACTTC. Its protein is CAISEFPGGGFQETQYF.

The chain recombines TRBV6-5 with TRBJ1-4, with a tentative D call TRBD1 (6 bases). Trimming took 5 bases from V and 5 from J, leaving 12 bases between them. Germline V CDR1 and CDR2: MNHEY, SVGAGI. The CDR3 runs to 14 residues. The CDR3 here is CASSNDRTNEKLFF. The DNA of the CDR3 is TGTGCCAGCAGTAACGACAGGACGAATGAAAAACTGTTTTTT.

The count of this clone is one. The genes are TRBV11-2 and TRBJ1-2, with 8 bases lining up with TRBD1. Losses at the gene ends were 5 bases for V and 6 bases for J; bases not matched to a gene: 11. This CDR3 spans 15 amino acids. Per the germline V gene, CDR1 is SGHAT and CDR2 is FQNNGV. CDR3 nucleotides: TGTGCCAGCAGCCCACGACAGGGGAAGGAAGATGGCTACACCTTC. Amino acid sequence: CASSPRQGKEDGYTF.

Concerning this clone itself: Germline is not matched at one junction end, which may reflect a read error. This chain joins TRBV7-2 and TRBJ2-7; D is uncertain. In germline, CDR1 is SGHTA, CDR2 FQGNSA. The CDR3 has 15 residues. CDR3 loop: CASSLNPHGRYAQYF. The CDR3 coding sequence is TGTGCCAGCAGCTTAAACCCGCATGGGCGCTACGCGCAGTACTTC.

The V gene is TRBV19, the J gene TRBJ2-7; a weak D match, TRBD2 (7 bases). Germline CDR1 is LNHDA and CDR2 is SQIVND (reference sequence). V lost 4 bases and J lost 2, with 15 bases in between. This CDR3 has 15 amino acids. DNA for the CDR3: TGTGCCAGTAGTACCGTCGGGGGGCCTACCTACGAGCAGTACTTC. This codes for CASSTVGGPTYEQYF.

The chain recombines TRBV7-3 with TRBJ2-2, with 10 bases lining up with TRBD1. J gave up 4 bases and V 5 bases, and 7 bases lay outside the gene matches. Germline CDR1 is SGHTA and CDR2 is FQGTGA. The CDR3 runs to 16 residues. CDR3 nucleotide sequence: TGTGCCAGCAGCCTCCGACAGGGGGCGGCCACCGGGGAGCTGTTTTTT. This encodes CASSLRQGAATGELFF.

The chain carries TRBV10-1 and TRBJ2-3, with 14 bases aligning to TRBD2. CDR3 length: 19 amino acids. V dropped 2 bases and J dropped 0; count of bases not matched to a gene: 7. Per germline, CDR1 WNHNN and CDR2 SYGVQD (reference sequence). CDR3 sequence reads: CASSEAGTSGGLSTDTQYF. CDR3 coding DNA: TGCGCCAGCAGTGAGGCAGGGACTAGCGGGGGACTAAGCACAGATACGCAGTATTTT.